These 31 T cell receptor beta chains share one sample of origin, sequenced in a study of blood T cell repertoires in COVID-19 (dated by TCRdb to 2018 to 2021). Library construction relied on the immunoSEQ multiplex PCR assay. TCRdb mirrors the immuneACCESS table, restricted to in-frame sequences. Some clones are absent from its copies; in checked studies, under half trace to an unresolved V gene, and the reason for the others is unknown. The sample table records 75,000 or so clones; around 83% of these occur just once. The ten largest clones capture roughly 3.5% of the sample. Sequences were obtained from peripheral blood. These receptors all stem from a man in his fifties or sixties with acute or convalescent COVID-19.

This chain uses TRBV6-5 with TRBJ1-6, with D maybe TRBD1 (6 bases). Deletions cut 6 bases from V and 5 bases from J, with 11 bases between. The CDR3 spans 14 residues. From germline, CDR1 is MNHEY and CDR2 SVGAGI. This CDR3 reads CASRLQGNNSPLHF. The CDR3 DNA sequence: TGTGCCAGCAGGCTACAGGGTAATAATTCACCCCTCCACTTT.

This chain links TRBV19 with TRBJ1-2, with TRBD1 matching over 8 bases. From germline, CDR1 is LNHDA and CDR2 SQIVND (reference sequence). After removal of 4 bases from V and 5 bases from J, the junction contained 12 bases not matched to a gene. This CDR3 spans 16 amino acids. The CDR3 DNA reads as TGTGCCAGTAGTACAGGACAGGGCCCGATTCCGTATGGCTACACCTTC. Its translation is CASSTGQGPIPYGYTF.

The genes are TRBV7-3 and TRBJ2-7; 7 bases agree with TRBD2. Unmatched junction bases numbered 6, after V lost 5 bases and J lost 2 bases. Germline V gives CDR1 SGHTA, CDR2 FQGTGA. The CDR3 length is 14 residues. CDR3 coding DNA: TGTGCCAGCAGCCCTTCCGCGGGGGCCTACGAGCAGTACTTC. This sequence encodes CASSPSAGAYEQYF.

The chain recombines TRBV19 with TRBJ2-5, with D hard to call. The CDR3 sequence is 13 residues long. Germline V gene data show CDR1 as LNHDA and CDR2 as SQIVND (reference sequence). Trimming removed 7 bases at V and 5 bases at J, with 14 bases between. The CDR3 spells CASNNPGGETQYF. Written as DNA, the CDR3 is TGTGCCAGTAATAATCCGGGTGGTGAGACCCAGTACTTC.

The CDR3 protein is CASRGQGAAGYTF. The CDR3, as DNA: TGCGCCAGCAGAGGACAGGGGGCGGCTGGCTACACCTTC. This chain links TRBV5-1 with TRBJ1-2; the match to TRBD1 covers 11 bases. The CDR3 contains 13 residues. V shed 5 bases, J shed 7 bases, and the junction held 4 bases outside the gene matches. Germline assignment: CDR1 SGHRS and CDR2 YFSETQ.

The genes are TRBV7-2 and TRBJ2-5; D is unclear. The V and J ends lost 5 bases and 5 bases respectively, with 9 bases between them. Germline CDR1 reads SGHTA; CDR2 reads FQGNSA. CDR3 size: 12 residues. The CDR3: CASSRTQETQYF. The DNA for the CDR3 is TGTGCCAGCAGCAGAACCCAGGAGACCCAGTACTTC.

The V call is TRBV6-5, the J call TRBJ2-7, with 7 nucleotides matching TRBD2. From germline, CDR1 is MNHEY and CDR2 SVGAGI. This CDR3 is built from 13 residues. Trimming removed 6 bases from V and 7 bases from J; junction bases left unmatched: 9. CDR3 protein: CASRQRGPQEQYF. The CDR3 nucleotides are TGTGCCAGCAGGCAGCGGGGACCCCAGGAGCAGTACTTC.

The rearrangement links TRBV4-3 to TRBJ1-6; TRBD1 agrees at 7 bases. Per the germline V gene, CDR1 is LGHNA and CDR2 is YSLEER. This CDR3 contains 15 residues. V shed 1 base, J shed 9 bases, and the junction held 6 bases outside the gene matches. The CDR3 region has the DNA TGCGCCAGCAGCCAAGCTACAGGGGAGGCTTCACCCCTCCACTTT. Protein product: CASSQATGEASPLHF.

This clone was found once. V is TRBV4-2 and J is TRBJ2-7; 9 nucleotides align to TRBD1. V lost 4 bases to trimming and J lost 5 bases; unmatched junction nucleotides: 12. The germline gives CDR1 LGHNA, CDR2 YNFKEQ. The CDR3 has 16 amino acids. The CDR3 loop is CASSRSPGTGSDEQYF. The CDR3 coding sequence is TGTGCCAGCAGCCGGTCCCCCGGGACAGGGTCGGACGAGCAGTACTTC.

This clone came up once. The chain recombines TRBV10-3 with TRBJ1-1; TRBD1 agrees at 12 bases. CDR1 is ENHRY and CDR2 is SYGVKD in the germline V gene. Trimming at V came to 5 bases and at J to 6 bases, leaving 4 bases not matched to a gene. CDR3 length equals 14 residues. This CDR3 is CAISPGTGGSEAFF. The CDR3 DNA reads TGTGCCATCAGTCCCGGGACAGGGGGCTCTGAAGCTTTCTTT.

The chain recombines TRBV7-9 with TRBJ2-5, with 8 bases lining up with TRBD1. Trimming at V came to 5 bases and at J to 5 bases, leaving 13 bases not matched to a gene. CDR3 length equals 16 residues. Germline V gene lookup returns CDR1 SEHNR and CDR2 FQNEAQ (reference sequence). In DNA, the CDR3 is TGTGCCAGCAGCCAAATCAGGGGGCGCGGTATTGAGACCCAGTACTTC. Protein: CASSQIRGRGIETQYF.

This clone was counted many times. This rearrangement joins TRBV4-3 to TRBJ1-5, with 9 bases matching TRBD1. Germline CDR1 and CDR2: LGHNA and YSLEER. CDR3 size: 17 residues. V dropped 0 bases and J dropped 5; count of bases not matched to a gene: 8. CDR3 residues: CASSQELPGQGDQPQHF. As DNA, the CDR3 is TGCGCCAGCAGCCAAGAGCTACCGGGACAGGGTGATCAGCCCCAGCATTTT.

The V and J genes are TRBV30 and TRBJ1-1; D call uncertain. The length of the CDR3 is 16 residues. V was trimmed by 4 bases and J by 3 bases, leaving 21 bases between them. Germline V gene sequence: CDR1 GTSNPN, CDR2 SVGIG (reference sequence). CDR3 sequence reads: CAWNGRAGSFDTEAFF. The DNA for the CDR3 is TGTGCCTGGAACGGGAGAGCCGGGTCTTTCGACACTGAAGCTTTCTTT.

This sequence joins TRBV15 and TRBJ2-5, with D perhaps matching TRBD2 (6 bases). Germline CDR1 and CDR2: LNHNV and YYDKDF (reference sequence). This CDR3 has 17 amino acids. The V end was cut by 2 bases, the J end by 0 bases, with 16 bases between. The CDR3 region has the DNA TGTGCCACCAGCAGATCGATTATGACGGGAGACCAAGAGACCCAGTACTTC. It specifies CATSRSIMTGDQETQYF.

This clone was found once. The gene calls are TRBV13 and TRBJ2-3, with a weak D call TRBD2 (6 bases). V dropped 4 bases and J dropped 2 bases, with 7 bases sitting between them. The CDR3 loop spans 13 amino acids. The V gene's germline CDR1 is PRHDT and CDR2 FYEKMQ (reference sequence). The CDR3 here is CASSWEVTDTQYF. Here the CDR3 DNA reads TGTGCCAGCAGCTGGGAGGTCACAGATACGCAGTATTTT.

The chain combines TRBV7-9 with TRBJ2-7; 8 nucleotides match TRBD1. The V gene end was trimmed by 5 bases and the J gene end by 0 bases; junction bases not matched to a gene: 6. Germline values: CDR1 SEHNR, CDR2 FQNEAQ (reference sequence). This CDR3 is built from 15 residues. The CDR3: CASSSSGGDSYEQYF. CDR3 DNA: TGTGCCAGCAGCAGTTCAGGGGGCGACTCCTACGAGCAGTACTTC.

The chain links TRBV12-3 or TRBV12-4 to TRBJ2-5; no firm D call. Trimming stripped 1 base from V and 2 bases from J, with 5 bases between. The CDR3 spans 13 residues. Written as DNA, the CDR3 is TGTGCCAGCAGTTTAGATCAGCAAGAGACCCAGTACTTC. Translated, it gives CASSLDQQETQYF.

The chain is built from TRBV3-1 (or the pseudogene TRBV3-2) and TRBJ2-3, with 8 bases fitting TRBD2. J was trimmed by 4 bases and V by 1 base; bases with no gene match: 10. Per germline, CDR1 LGHDT and CDR2 YNNKEL (reference sequence). The CDR3 is 17 residues long. For the CDR3, the DNA is TGTGCCAGCAGCCAAGGTTGGAGGACGGGGGGGTCAGATACGCAGTATTTT. Amino acid sequence: CASSQGWRTGGSDTQYF.

The chain carries TRBV10-3 and TRBJ2-1; D is ambiguous. This CDR3 spans 16 amino acids. The V gene lost 1 base and the J gene lost 6 bases, with 16 bases spanning the gap. Looked up from germline, CDR1 is ENHRY and CDR2 is SYGVKD. CDR3 coding DNA: TGTGCCATCAGTGAGTTACCCGCGCCTCCGGGCAATGAGCAGTTCTTC. Translation: CAISELPAPPGNEQFF.

This clone occurred a few times. CDR3 DNA sequence: TGTGCCAGCAGTTCAGGGGCCACTACTCGGGAGCAGTACTTC. Encoded protein: CASSSGATTREQYF. This chain joins TRBV6-5 and TRBJ2-7; perhaps TRBD1 as D (6 bases). CDR3 length equals 14 residues. In germline, CDR1 is MNHEY, CDR2 SVGAGI. The V end lost 4 bases, the J end lost 7 bases, and 17 bases lay between the germline ends.

In DNA, the CDR3 is TGTGCCATCAGTGAGTCGACTCGGGAGCCCCAGCATTTT. Translated, it gives CAISESTREPQHF. This rearrangement joins TRBV10-3 to TRBJ1-5; no definite D call. Per germline, CDR1 ENHRY and CDR2 SYGVKD. The ends were cut back, 0 bases at V and 8 bases at J, with 8 bases in the middle. CDR3 length: 13 amino acids.

This chain links TRBV6-7 with TRBJ2-7; no definite D call. TRBV6-7 is assigned to the ORF class and has an uncertain function. V dropped 8 bases and J dropped 7 bases, with 9 bases sitting between them. The CDR3 is 10 residues long. CDR3 sequence reads: CASRLQEQYF. In nucleotides, the CDR3 is TGTGCCAGCCGATTACAGGAGCAGTACTTC.

This clone was detected once. CDR3 nucleotide sequence: TGTGCCAGCTCACCACCCAACCAGGGGGCTGAAGCTTTCTTT. This sequence encodes CASSPPNQGAEAFF. The rearrangement joins TRBV18 to TRBJ1-1; 7 bases align to TRBD1. V lost 0 bases and J lost 6; bases outside the gene matches: 4. From germline, CDR1 is KGHSH and CDR2 LQKENI. The CDR3 totals 14 residues.

The chain combines TRBV28 with TRBJ1-2; D gene ambiguous. Germline lookup yields CDR1 MDHEN and CDR2 SYDVKM. The CDR3 is 12 residues long. The CDR3 DNA is TGTGCTTCTGTGGGAGGACCCCATGGCTACACCTTC. Protein sequence: CASVGGPHGYTF.

The chain combines TRBV20-1 with TRBJ2-3; 9 bases fit TRBD2. There are 15 residues in the CDR3. J lost 5 bases, V lost 3 bases, and 9 bases had no gene match. Germline V gene sequence: CDR1 DFQATT, CDR2 SNEGSKA (reference sequence). CDR3 amino acids: CSASEGGGAGDTQYF. CDR3 nucleotide sequence: TGCAGTGCTAGTGAAGGCGGGGGGGCTGGAGATACGCAGTATTTT.

The chain recombines TRBV7-6 with TRBJ2-3; D uncertain. The CDR3 is 16 residues long. V was cut by 0 bases and J by 1 base, with 11 bases left in between. Germline assignment: CDR1 SGHVS and CDR2 FNYEAQ. The CDR3 region has the DNA TGTGCCAGCAGCTTAGCCCGATCGGTCGGCACAGATACGCAGTATTTT. This sequence encodes CASSLARSVGTDTQYF.

The rearrangement uses TRBV28 and TRBJ2-7, with 9 bases aligning to TRBD2. Germline lookup yields CDR1 MDHEN and CDR2 SYDVKM. The V segment lost 2 bases and the J segment 0 bases; nucleotides outside the gene matches: 11. CDR3 length: 18 residues. CDR3 region: CASSLTYLREGASYEQYF. Here the CDR3 DNA reads TGTGCCAGCAGTTTAACCTACCTGCGGGAGGGGGCCTCCTACGAGCAGTACTTC.

The V gene is TRBV6-1, the J gene TRBJ1-5, with TRBD1 identical over 9 bases. The CDR3 length is 15 residues. Germline V gene lookup returns CDR1 MNHNS and CDR2 SASEGT. V shed 0 bases and J 11 bases; nucleotides not matched to a gene: 8. CDR3 nucleotides: TGTGCCAGCAGTGAAGCGGGGACAGGGCGGAGATCCCAGCATTTT. Protein product: CASSEAGTGRRSQHF.

A single count supports this clone. This chain joins TRBV19 and TRBJ2-1, with D maybe TRBD2 (5 bases). Per germline, CDR1 LNHDA and CDR2 SQIVND (reference sequence). V was shortened by 6 bases and J by 3 bases, with 33 bases between the two germline ends. The CDR3 contains 21 residues. The CDR3 sequence: CASSPGLWRALPEIGYNEQFF. CDR3 bases: TGTGCCAGTAGCCCTGGACTCTGGCGGGCCCTACCGGAGATTGGCTACAATGAGCAGTTCTTC.

The J gene is TRBJ2-7, the V gene TRBV6-5; D is perhaps TRBD2 (6 bases). The germline CDR1 and CDR2 sequences are MNHEY and SVGAGI. This CDR3 has 14 amino acids. Deletions cut 2 bases from V and 4 bases from J, with 12 bases between. The CDR3 DNA reads TGTGCCAGCAGTTACGGCGGGACTCTGTACGAGCAGTACTTC. Residues: CASSYGGTLYEQYF.

The V and J genes are TRBV24-1 and TRBJ2-1; 7 bases are shared with TRBD2. There are 12 residues in the CDR3. CDR1 is KGHDR and CDR2 is SFDVKD in the germline V gene. J lost 8 bases, V lost 11 bases, and 8 bases had no gene match. The CDR3 region has the DNA TGTGCCATCCGGGGGGATACGGATGAGCAGTTCTTC. This gives the protein CAIRGDTDEQFF.